The 3 T cell receptor beta chains given below trace back to one sample, sequenced in a study of T cell responses to AZD1222 COVID-19 vaccine. This table comes from immunoSEQ multiplex PCR, and its TCRdb copy is limited to in-frame clones, with some not included. The sample lists some 97,000 clones, 85% to 90% occurring once. The specimen comprised peripheral blood, sampled on day 0 of AZD1222 vaccination. Every receptor here comes from an adult in good health.

Points on this clone: Other DNA sequences in this sample translate to the same CDR3. The chain is built from TRBV9 and TRBJ2-1, with 9 positions matching TRBD1. V lost 3 bases to trimming and J lost 4 bases; unmatched junction nucleotides: 5. The V gene's germline CDR1 is SGDLS and CDR2 YYNGEE. This CDR3 has 15 amino acids. CDR3 nucleotide sequence: TGTGCCAGCAGCGCCGGGACAGGGACGTACAATGAGCAGTTCTTC. It specifies CASSAGTGTYNEQFF.

The J gene is TRBJ2-1, the V gene TRBV2; D ambiguous. The CDR3 totals 12 residues. V gave up 6 bases and J gave up 5 bases, with 8 bases separating them. The germline gives CDR1 SNHLY, CDR2 FYNNEI. DNA for the CDR3: TGTGCCAGCAGCCCAACAGACAATGAGCAGTTCTTC. It encodes CASSPTDNEQFF.

This rearrangement joins TRBV30 to TRBJ1-5; 7 nucleotides match TRBD1. V lost 2 bases, J lost 5 bases, and 9 bases stayed unmatched. The germline CDR1 and CDR2 sequences are GTSNPN and SVGIG (reference sequence). This CDR3 region has 15 residues. CDR3 DNA sequence: TGTGCCTGGAGTCGTAGGGGGCCCCTCGATCAGCCCCAGCATTTT. Translating gives CAWSRRGPLDQPQHF.